This entry concerns a single T cell receptor (beta chain). Primers included in the PCR were 60 Vbeta and 13 Jbeta primers. In the authors' methods: About 9.9 million of the 80 million or so unique TCR beta chains counted in a later analysis were shared. The method was immunoSEQ multiplex PCR; TCRdb's version includes in-frame clones alone and lacks a portion of them. V, J and clone size are those of that table, while D and trimming were read from the DNA. The sample has more than 140,000 clones, around three fifths seen once. The sample is drawn from a study of cytomegalovirus exposure and HLA in healthy donors. Study-wide context: Counted in an early data release were tens of millions of unique TCRs from HLA-typed donors.

Germline V CDR1 and CDR2: SNHLY, FYNNEI. The CDR3 spans 13 residues. V gave up 5 bases and J gave up 4 bases, with 11 bases separating them. This TCR came from a young woman in good health and CMV-seropositive. The chain carries TRBV2 and TRBJ1-2; D is undetermined. Sequences were obtained from PBMCs. CDR3 loop: CASSPRESYGYTF. The CDR3 nucleotides are TGTGCCAGCAGTCCCCGGGAATCCTATGGCTACACCTTC.